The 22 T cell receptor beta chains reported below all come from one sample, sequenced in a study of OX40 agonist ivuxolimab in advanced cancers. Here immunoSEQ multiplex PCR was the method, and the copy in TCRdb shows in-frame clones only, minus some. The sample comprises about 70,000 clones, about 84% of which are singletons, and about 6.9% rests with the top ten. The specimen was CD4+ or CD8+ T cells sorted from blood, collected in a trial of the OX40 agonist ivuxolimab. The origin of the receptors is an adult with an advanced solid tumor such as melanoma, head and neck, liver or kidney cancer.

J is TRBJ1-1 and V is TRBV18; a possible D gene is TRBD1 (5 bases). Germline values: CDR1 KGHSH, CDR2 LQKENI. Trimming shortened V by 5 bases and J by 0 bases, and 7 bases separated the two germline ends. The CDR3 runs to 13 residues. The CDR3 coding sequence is TGTGCCAGCTCAGCAGGGCTGAACACTGAAGCTTTCTTT. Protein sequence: CASSAGLNTEAFF.

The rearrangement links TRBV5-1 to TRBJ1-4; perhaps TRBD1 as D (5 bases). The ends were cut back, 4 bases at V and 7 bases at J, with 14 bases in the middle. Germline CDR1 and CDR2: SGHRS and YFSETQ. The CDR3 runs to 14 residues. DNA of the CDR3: TGCGCCAGCAGCCCTGGCGGGGGTAGTGAAAAACTGTTTTTT. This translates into CASSPGGGSEKLFF.

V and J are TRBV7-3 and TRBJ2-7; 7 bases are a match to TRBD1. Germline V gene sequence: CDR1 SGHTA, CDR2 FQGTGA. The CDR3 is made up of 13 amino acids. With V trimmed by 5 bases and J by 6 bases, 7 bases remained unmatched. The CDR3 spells CASSATGSSEQYF. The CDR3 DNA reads TGTGCCAGCAGCGCGACAGGGTCATCCGAGCAGTACTTC.

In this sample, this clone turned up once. CDR3 region: CASRSGTFAYEQYF. CDR3 coding DNA: TGTGCCAGCCGCTCCGGGACATTTGCCTACGAGCAGTACTTC. The chain has TRBV2 and TRBJ2-7, with D perhaps TRBD1 (6 bases). CDR1 and CDR2 (germline): SNHLY, FYNNEI. This CDR3 region has 14 residues. V lost 8 bases and J lost 2, with 16 bases in between.

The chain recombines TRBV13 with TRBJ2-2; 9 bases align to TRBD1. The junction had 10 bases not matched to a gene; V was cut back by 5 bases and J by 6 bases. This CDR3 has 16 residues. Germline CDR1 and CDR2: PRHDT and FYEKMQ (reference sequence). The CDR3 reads CASSRGGQGVSGELFF. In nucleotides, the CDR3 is TGTGCCAGCAGCCGAGGGGGACAGGGCGTCTCCGGGGAGCTGTTTTTT.

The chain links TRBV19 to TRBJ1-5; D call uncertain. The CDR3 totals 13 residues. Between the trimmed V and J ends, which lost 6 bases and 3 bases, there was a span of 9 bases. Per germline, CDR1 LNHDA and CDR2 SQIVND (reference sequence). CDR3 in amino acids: CASRSLINQPQHF. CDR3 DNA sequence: TGTGCCAGTAGGTCTCTGATCAATCAGCCCCAGCATTTT.

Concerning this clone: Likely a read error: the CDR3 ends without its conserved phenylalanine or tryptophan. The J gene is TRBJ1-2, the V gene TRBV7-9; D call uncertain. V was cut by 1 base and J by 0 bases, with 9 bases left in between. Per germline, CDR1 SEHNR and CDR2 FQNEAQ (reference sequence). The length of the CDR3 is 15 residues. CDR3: CASSLGGESNYGYTL. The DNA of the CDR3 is TGTGCCAGCAGCTTAGGTGGGGAGTCTAACTATGGCTACACCCTC.

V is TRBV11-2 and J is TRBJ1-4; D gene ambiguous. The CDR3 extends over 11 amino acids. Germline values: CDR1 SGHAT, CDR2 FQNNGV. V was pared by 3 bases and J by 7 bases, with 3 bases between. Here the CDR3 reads CASSLTEKLFF. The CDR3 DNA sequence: TGTGCCAGCAGCTTGACTGAAAAACTGTTTTTT.

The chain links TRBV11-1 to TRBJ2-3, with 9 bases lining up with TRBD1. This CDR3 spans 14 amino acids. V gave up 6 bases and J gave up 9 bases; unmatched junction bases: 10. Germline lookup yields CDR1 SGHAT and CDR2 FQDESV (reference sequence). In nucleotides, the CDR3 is TGTGCCAGCAGAGCCGGGACAGGGCGGTCGACGCAGTATTTT. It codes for CASRAGTGRSTQYF. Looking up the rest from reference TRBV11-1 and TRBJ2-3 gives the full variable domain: EAEVAQSPRYKITEKSQAVAFWCDPISGHATLYWYRQILGQGPELLVQFQDESVVDDSQLPKDRFSAERLKGVDSTLKIQPAELGDSAMYLCASRAGTGRSTQYFGPGTRLTVL.

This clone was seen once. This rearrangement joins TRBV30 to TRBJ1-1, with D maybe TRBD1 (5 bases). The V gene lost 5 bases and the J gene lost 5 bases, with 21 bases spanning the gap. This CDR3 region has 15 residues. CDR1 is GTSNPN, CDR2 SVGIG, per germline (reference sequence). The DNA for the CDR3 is TGTGCCTGGGGGACGGGTAGGCAGGGAAGAACTGAAGCTTTCTTT. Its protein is CAWGTGRQGRTEAFF.

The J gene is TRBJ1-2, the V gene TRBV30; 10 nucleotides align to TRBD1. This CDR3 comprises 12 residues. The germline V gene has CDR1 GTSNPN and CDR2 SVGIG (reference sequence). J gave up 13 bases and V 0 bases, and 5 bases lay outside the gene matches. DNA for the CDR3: TGTGCCTGGAGTGTAGGGACAGGGGATTGCACCTTC. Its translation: CAWSVGTGDCTF. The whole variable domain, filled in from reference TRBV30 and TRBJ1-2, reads SQTIHQWPATLVQPVGSPLSLECTVEGTSNPNLYWYRQAAGRGLQLLFYSVGIGQISSEVPQNLSASRPQDRQFILSSKKLLLSDSGFYLCAWSVGTGDCTFGSGTRLTVV.

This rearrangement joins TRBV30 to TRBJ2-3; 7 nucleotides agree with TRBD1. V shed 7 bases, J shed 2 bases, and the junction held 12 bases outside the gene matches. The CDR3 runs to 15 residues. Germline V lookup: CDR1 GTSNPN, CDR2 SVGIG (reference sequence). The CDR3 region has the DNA TGTGCCTCCCAGGGCCCGGGACAGCACACAGATACGCAGTATTTT. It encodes CASQGPGQHTDTQYF.

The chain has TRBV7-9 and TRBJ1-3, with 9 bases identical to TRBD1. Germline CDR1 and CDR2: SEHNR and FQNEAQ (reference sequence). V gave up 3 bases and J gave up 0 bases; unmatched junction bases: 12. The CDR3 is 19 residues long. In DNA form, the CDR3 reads TGTGCCAGCAGCTTCCCACGGGGACAGGGCGCCTTCTCTGGAAACACCATATATTTT. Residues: CASSFPRGQGAFSGNTIYF.

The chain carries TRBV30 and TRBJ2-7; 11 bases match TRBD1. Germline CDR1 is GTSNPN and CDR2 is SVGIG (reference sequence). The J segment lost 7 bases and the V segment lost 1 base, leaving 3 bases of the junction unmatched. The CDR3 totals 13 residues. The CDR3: CAWSADRGLEQYF. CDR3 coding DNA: TGTGCCTGGAGTGCGGACAGGGGGCTTGAGCAGTACTTC. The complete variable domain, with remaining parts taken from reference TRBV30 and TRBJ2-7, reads SQTIHQWPATLVQPVGSPLSLECTVEGTSNPNLYWYRQAAGRGLQLLFYSVGIGQISSEVPQNLSASRPQDRQFILSSKKLLLSDSGFYLCAWSADRGLEQYFGPGTRLTVT.

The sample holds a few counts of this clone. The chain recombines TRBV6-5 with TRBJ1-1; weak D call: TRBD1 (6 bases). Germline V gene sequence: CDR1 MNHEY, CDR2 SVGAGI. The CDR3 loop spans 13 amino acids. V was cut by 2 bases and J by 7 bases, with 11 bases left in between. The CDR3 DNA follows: TGTGCCAGCAGTTACGGACAGAACCTTGAAGCTTTCTTT. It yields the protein CASSYGQNLEAFF.

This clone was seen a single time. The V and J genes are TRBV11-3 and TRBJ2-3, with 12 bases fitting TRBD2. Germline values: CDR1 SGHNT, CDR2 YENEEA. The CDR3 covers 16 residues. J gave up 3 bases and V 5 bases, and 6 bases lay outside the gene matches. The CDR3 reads CASSRLLAGGTDTQYF. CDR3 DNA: TGTGCCAGCAGCCGCCTACTAGCGGGGGGTACAGATACGCAGTATTTT.

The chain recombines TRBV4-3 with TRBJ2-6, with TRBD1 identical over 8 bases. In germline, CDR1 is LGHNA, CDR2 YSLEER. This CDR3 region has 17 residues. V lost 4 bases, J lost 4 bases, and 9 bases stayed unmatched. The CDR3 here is CASSPGTGIYGANVLTF. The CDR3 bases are TGCGCCAGCAGCCCCGGGACAGGAATTTACGGGGCCAACGTCCTGACTTTC.

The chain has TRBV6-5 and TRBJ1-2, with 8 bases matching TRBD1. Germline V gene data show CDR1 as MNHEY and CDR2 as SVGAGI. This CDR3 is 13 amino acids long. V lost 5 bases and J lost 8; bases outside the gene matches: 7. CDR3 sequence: CASSPATGDGYTF. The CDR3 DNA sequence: TGTGCCAGCAGTCCAGCGACAGGGGACGGCTACACCTTC.

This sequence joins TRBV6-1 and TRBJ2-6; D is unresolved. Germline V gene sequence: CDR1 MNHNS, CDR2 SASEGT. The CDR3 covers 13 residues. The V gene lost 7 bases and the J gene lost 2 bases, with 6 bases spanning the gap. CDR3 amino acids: CASKRAGANVLTF. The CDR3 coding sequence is TGTGCCAGCAAAAGGGCTGGGGCCAACGTCCTGACTTTC.

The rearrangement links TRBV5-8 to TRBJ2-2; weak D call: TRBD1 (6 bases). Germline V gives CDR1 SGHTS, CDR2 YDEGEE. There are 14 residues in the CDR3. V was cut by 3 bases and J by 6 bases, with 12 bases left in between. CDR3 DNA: TGTGCCAGCAGCTCCTACTACAGGGCCGGGGAGCTGTTTTTT. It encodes CASSSYYRAGELFF. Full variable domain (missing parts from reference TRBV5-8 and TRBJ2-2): EAGVTQSPTHLIKTRGQQATLRCSPISGHTSVYWYQQALGLGLQFLLWYDEGEERNRGNFPPRFSGRQFPNYSSELNVNALELEDSALYLCASSSYYRAGELFFGEGSRLTVL.

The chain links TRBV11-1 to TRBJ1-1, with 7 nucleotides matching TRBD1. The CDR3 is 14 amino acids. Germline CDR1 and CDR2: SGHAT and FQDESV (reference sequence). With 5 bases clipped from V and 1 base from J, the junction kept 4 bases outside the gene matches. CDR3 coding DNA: TGTGCCAGCAGCCCGGGACAGAAGAACACTGAAGCTTTCTTT. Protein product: CASSPGQKNTEAFF.

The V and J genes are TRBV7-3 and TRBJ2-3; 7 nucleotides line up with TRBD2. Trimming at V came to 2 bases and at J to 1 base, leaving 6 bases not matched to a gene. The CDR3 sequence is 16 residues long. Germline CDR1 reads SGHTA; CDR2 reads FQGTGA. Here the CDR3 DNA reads TGTGCCAGCAGCTTATCCCTAAGCGGGGGCACAGATACGCAGTATTTT. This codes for CASSLSLSGGTDTQYF.